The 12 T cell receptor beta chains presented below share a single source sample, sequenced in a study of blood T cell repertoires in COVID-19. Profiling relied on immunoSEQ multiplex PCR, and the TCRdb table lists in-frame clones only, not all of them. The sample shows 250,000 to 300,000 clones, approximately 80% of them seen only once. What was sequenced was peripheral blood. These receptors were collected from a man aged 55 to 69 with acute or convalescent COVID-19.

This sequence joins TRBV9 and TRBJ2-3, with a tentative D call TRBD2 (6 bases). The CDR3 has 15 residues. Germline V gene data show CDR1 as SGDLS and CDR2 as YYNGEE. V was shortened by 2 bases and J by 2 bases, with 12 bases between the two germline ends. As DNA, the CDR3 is TGTGCCAGCAGCGTTAGCGGCCAACACACAGATACGCAGTATTTT. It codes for CASSVSGQHTDTQYF.

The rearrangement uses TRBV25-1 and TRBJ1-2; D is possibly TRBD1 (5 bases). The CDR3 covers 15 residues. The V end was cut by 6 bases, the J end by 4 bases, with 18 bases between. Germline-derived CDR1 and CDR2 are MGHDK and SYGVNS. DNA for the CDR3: TGTGCCAGCAGATCCTCGGGGCCGGGGGGCTATGGCTACACCTTC. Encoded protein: CASRSSGPGGYGYTF.

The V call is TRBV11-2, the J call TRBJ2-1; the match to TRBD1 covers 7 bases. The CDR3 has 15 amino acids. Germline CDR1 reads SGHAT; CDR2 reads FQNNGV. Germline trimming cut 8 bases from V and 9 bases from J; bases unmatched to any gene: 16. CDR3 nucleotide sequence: TGTGCCAGCGACAGGGACAGCCCCGGTCGGAGTGAGCAGTTCTTC. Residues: CASDRDSPGRSEQFF.

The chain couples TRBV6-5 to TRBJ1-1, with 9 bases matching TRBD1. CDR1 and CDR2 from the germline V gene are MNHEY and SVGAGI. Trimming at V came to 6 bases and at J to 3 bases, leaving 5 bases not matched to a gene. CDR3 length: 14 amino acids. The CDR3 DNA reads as TGTGCCAGCAGAGGACAGGGGTTTTACACTGAAGCTTTCTTT. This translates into CASRGQGFYTEAFF.

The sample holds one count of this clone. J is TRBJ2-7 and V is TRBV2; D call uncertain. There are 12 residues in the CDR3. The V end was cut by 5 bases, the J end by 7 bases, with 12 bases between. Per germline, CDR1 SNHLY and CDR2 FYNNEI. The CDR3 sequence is CASSSQSIEQYF. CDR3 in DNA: TGTGCCAGCAGTAGTCAGTCAATAGAGCAGTACTTC.

The CDR3 coding sequence is TGTGCCAGCACCCCCGGGGGACAGGACAATGAGCAGTTCTTC. Translating gives CASTPGGQDNEQFF. The chain joins TRBV9 to TRBJ2-1, with 8 nucleotides matching TRBD1. CDR3 length: 14 amino acids. Germline V gene data show CDR1 as SGDLS and CDR2 as YYNGEE. Trimming removed 6 bases from V and 5 bases from J; junction bases left unmatched: 7.

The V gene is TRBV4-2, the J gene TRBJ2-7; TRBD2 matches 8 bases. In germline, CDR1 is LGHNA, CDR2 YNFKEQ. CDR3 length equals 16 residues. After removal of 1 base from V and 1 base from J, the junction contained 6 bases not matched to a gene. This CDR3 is CASSQGPGGSSYEQYF. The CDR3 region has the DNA TGTGCCAGCAGCCAAGGGCCGGGAGGGAGTTCCTACGAGCAGTACTTC.

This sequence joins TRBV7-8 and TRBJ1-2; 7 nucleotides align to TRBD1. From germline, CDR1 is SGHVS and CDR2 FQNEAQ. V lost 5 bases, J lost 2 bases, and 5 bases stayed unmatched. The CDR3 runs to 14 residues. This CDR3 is CASSKGARNYGYTF. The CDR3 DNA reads TGTGCCAGCAGCAAGGGGGCGCGGAACTATGGCTACACCTTC.

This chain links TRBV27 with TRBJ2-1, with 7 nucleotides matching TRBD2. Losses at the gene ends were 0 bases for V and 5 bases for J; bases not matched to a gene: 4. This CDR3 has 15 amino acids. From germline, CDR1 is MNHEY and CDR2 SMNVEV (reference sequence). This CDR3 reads CASSLSAGMNNEQFF. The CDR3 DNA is TGTGCCAGCAGTTTATCAGCGGGAATGAACAATGAGCAGTTCTTC.

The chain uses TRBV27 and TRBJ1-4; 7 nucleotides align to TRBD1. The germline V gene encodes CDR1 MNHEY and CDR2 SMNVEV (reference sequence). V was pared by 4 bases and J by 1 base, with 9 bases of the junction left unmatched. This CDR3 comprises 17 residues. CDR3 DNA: TGTGCCAGCAGTTATGGACGGACAGGACTAACTAATGAAAAACTGTTTTTT. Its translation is CASSYGRTGLTNEKLFF.

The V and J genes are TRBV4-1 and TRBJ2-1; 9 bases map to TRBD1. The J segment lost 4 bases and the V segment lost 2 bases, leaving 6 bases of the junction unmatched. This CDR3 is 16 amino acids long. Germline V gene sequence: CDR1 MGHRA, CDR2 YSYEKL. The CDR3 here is CASSQPGQGRYNEQFF. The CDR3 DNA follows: TGCGCCAGCAGCCAACCCGGACAGGGGAGATACAATGAGCAGTTCTTC.

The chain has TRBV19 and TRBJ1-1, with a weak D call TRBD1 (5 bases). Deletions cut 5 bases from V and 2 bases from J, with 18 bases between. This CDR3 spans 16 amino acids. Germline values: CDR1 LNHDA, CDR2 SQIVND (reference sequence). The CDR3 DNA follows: TGTGCCAGTAGTTTAATTGGTAGGGGAACAAACACTGAAGCTTTCTTT. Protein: CASSLIGRGTNTEAFF. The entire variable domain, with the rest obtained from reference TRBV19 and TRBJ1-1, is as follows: DGGITQSPKYLFRKEGQNVTLSCEQNLNHDAMYWYRQDPGQGLRLIYYSQIVNDFQKGDIAEGYSVSREKKESFPLTVTSAQKNPTAFYLCASSLIGRGTNTEAFFGQGTRLTVV.